This passage covers 23 T cell receptor beta chains from one sample sequenced in a study of T cell repertoires in cytomegalovirus infection (dated by TCRdb to the late 2010s). What the treatment or condition label conveys for this sample: in vitro stimulation with specific CMV peptide epitopes to enrich CMV-specific T cells. The sample was run on an Illumina HiSeq 1500. TCRdb trimmed public reads at Q25 via fastp, called clones via MiXCR and kept in-frame beta chains. Merged by CDR3 protein, the rows form single entries marked with the most common genes and DNA. This sample comprises some 310,000 distinct CDR3 sequences, around 25% of them detected only once. In total, the top ten clones hold about an eighth of the sample. The antigens for these receptors are not known. Source: cultured PBMCs, taken from culture after CMV antigen stimulation. Receptor source: a human donor in good health (CMV status not recorded). Some clones in this sample may be carry-over from other donors' samples.

This clonotype has at least ten counts. The CDR3 DNA sequence: TGTGCCAGCAGCCGACAGGGGCCCACAGATACGCAGTATTTT. This encodes CASSRQGPTDTQYF. This chain uses TRBV7-8 with TRBJ2-3; 8 positions match TRBD1. The CDR3 loop spans 14 amino acids. Germline CDR1 SGHVS, CDR2 FQNEAQ. With V trimmed by 5 bases and J by 2 bases, 3 bases remained unmatched.

There are a few counts of this clonotype. V is TRBV7-2 and J is TRBJ2-2; D uncertain. The CDR3 has 13 residues. Between the trimmed V and J ends, which lost 4 bases and 6 bases, there was a span of 9 bases. CDR1 and CDR2 from the germline V gene are SGHTA and FQGNSA. CDR3 residues: CASSSRVSGELFF. CDR3 DNA: TGTGCCAGCAGCTCCCGGGTGTCCGGGGAGCTGTTTTTT.

The V gene is TRBV30, the J gene TRBJ2-5; D is ambiguous. The CDR3 sequence is 15 residues long. CDR1 and CDR2 (germline): GTSNPN, SVGIG (reference sequence). Trimming took off 4 bases at V and 4 bases at J, with 19 bases between the two ends. The CDR3 region is CAWTRIGGLGETQYF. For the CDR3, the DNA is TGTGCCTGGACCCGTATAGGTGGATTGGGAGAGACCCAGTACTTC.

In its sample, this clonotype was seen a few times. The chain has TRBV27 and TRBJ1-5; D is unclear. The CDR3 is 13 residues long. Trimming left V 3 bases short and J 3 bases short, with 6 bases between. Germline CDR1 and CDR2: MNHEY and SMNVEV (reference sequence). This chain's CDR3 is CASSFQANQPQHF. The CDR3 nucleotides read TGTGCCAGCAGTTTTCAGGCCAATCAGCCCCAGCATTTT.

Ten or more counts support this clonotype. The gene calls are TRBV6-1 and TRBJ2-7, with 9 bases aligning to TRBD2. With V trimmed by 4 bases and J by 3 bases, 7 bases remained unmatched. CDR1 is MNHNS, CDR2 SASEGT, per germline. This CDR3 contains 15 residues. Here the CDR3 DNA reads TGTGCCAGCAGTGCCTCACTAGCGGGCGTCTACGAGCAGTACTTC. This encodes CASSASLAGVYEQYF.

The table lists this clonotype with a few counts. The V gene is TRBV7-2, the J gene TRBJ2-7; D possibly corresponds to TRBD2 (6 bases). V gave up 1 base and J gave up 5 bases, with 15 bases separating them. The CDR3 is 15 amino acids. CDR1 is SGHTA and CDR2 is FQGNSA in the germline V gene. The CDR3 nucleotides read TGTGCCAGCAGCTTAGTACCTACTAGCAGCAACGAGCAGTACTTC. Its translation: CASSLVPTSSNEQYF. Supplemented by reference TRBV7-2 and TRBJ2-7, the full variable domain reads GAGVSQSPSNKVTEKGKDVELRCDPISGHTALYWYRQSLGQGLEFLIYFQGNSAPDKSGLPSDRFSAERTGGSVSTLTIQRTQQEDSAVYLCASSLVPTSSNEQYFGPGTRLTVT.

This chain uses TRBV5-4 with TRBJ2-2; D possibly corresponds to TRBD1 (7 bases). Germline loops: CDR1 SGHNT, CDR2 YYREEE (reference sequence). The CDR3 sequence is 15 residues long. Trimming left V 4 bases short and J 5 bases short, with 15 bases between. Written as DNA, the CDR3 is TGTGCCAGCAGCCAACGGGCAGGGGGGACCGGGGAGCTGTTTTTT. Translating gives CASSQRAGGTGELFF.

The chain employs TRBV6-5 and TRBJ2-7; 10 bases fit TRBD2. In germline, CDR1 is MNHEY, CDR2 SVGAGI. This CDR3 is built from 16 residues. After removal of 10 bases from V and 4 bases from J, the junction contained 16 bases not matched to a gene. This CDR3 reads CATQSPASGSWYEQYF. As DNA, the CDR3 is TGTGCCACTCAAAGCCCGGCTAGCGGGAGTTGGTACGAGCAGTACTTC.

The rearrangement uses TRBV2 and TRBJ1-3; the D is unclear. The CDR3 has 12 residues. V lost 8 bases, J lost 4 bases, and 9 bases lay in between. Germline CDR1 is SNHLY and CDR2 is FYNNEI. The CDR3: CASAFDGNTIYF. In DNA form, the CDR3 reads TGTGCCAGCGCTTTTGACGGAAACACCATATATTTT.

The chain is built from TRBV6-2 or TRBV6-3 and TRBJ2-7, with TRBD2 identical over 7 bases. Trimming removed 6 bases from V and 4 bases from J; junction bases left unmatched: 6. This CDR3 spans 13 amino acids. Germline V gene data show CDR1 as MNHEY and CDR2 as SVGEGT. The CDR3 DNA is TGTGCCAGCAGACTAGCGAACCTTTACGAGCAGTACGTC. Its protein is CASRLANLYEQYV.

The chain couples TRBV12-3 or TRBV12-4 to TRBJ1-1; 9 bases fit TRBD1. V shed 7 bases, J shed 7 bases, and the junction held 10 bases outside the gene matches. This CDR3 spans 14 amino acids. The CDR3 sequence: CASTYGQGWVEAFF. CDR3 bases: TGTGCCAGCACCTACGGACAGGGGTGGGTTGAAGCTTTCTTT.

This chain connects TRBV27 to TRBJ2-2; TRBD2 aligns across 10 bases. The CDR3 has 16 amino acids. With 7 bases clipped from V and 1 base from J, the junction kept 6 bases outside the gene matches. CDR1 and CDR2 (germline): MNHEY, SMNVEV (reference sequence). CDR3 in amino acids: CASTETSGKNTGELFF. The CDR3 nucleotides read TGTGCCAGCACCGAAACTAGCGGGAAGAACACCGGGGAGCTGTTTTTT.

V is TRBV6-1 and J is TRBJ2-7; 12 bases line up with TRBD2. The CDR3 totals 15 residues. The V and J ends lost 4 bases and 3 bases, in that order; junction bases with no gene match: 4. CDR1 is MNHNS, CDR2 SASEGT, per germline. CDR3 bases: TGTGCCAGCAGTGGTTTGACTAGCGGGGGCTACGAGCAGTACTTC. It encodes CASSGLTSGGYEQYF.

V and J are TRBV2 and TRBJ1-4; a weak D match, TRBD1 (5 bases). V gave up 4 bases and J gave up 10 bases, with 16 bases separating them. Germline assignment: CDR1 SNHLY and CDR2 FYNNEI. The CDR3 loop spans 14 amino acids. Written as DNA, the CDR3 is TGTGCCAGCAGTGGATTCATCCCGGGGGGAAAACTGTTTTTT. Its protein product is CASSGFIPGGKLFF.

There are a few counts of this clonotype. Here the CDR3 DNA reads TGTGCCAGCAGTGAGGTAGGGGATAGCAATCAGCCCCAGCATTTT. Its protein product is CASSEVGDSNQPQHF. V and J are TRBV25-1 and TRBJ1-5, with D perhaps TRBD1 (5 bases). V lost 3 bases, J lost 0 bases, and 9 bases lay in between. Germline V lookup: CDR1 MGHDK, CDR2 SYGVNS. The CDR3 runs to 15 residues. Full variable domain (missing parts from reference TRBV25-1 and TRBJ1-5): EADIYQTPRYLVIGTGKKITLECSQTMGHDKMYWYQQDPGMELHLIHYSYGVNSTEKGDLSSESTVSRIRTEHFPLTLESARPSHTSQYLCASSEVGDSNQPQHFGDGTRLSIL.

This clonotype was seen a few times. The CDR3 DNA reads as TGTGCCAGCAGCTGGGGACTAGCGGGCTCAGAGACCCAGTACTTC. Translation gives CASSWGLAGSETQYF. The chain joins TRBV6-5 to TRBJ2-5; 12 bases are shared with TRBD2. The V gene's germline CDR1 is MNHEY and CDR2 SVGAGI. CDR3 length: 15 amino acids. V dropped 6 bases and J dropped 4; count of bases not matched to a gene: 6.

This clonotype was seen repeatedly, ten times or more. V usage is TRBV7-3 and J usage is TRBJ1-6; 10 positions match TRBD1. The CDR3 covers 15 residues. Germline lookup yields CDR1 SGHTA and CDR2 FQGTGA. With V trimmed by 5 bases and J by 7 bases, 5 bases remained unmatched. CDR3 sequence reads: CASSHRTGGNSPLHF. The CDR3, as DNA: TGTGCCAGCAGCCACAGGACAGGGGGAAATTCACCCCTCCACTTT.

This clonotype was detected ten times or more. This chain joins TRBV12-3 or TRBV12-4 and TRBJ2-6, with no clear D. CDR3 size: 19 residues. V was shortened by 7 bases and J by 0 bases, with 22 bases between the two germline ends. The CDR3 here is CASTGGSRKFYSGANVLTF. In DNA, the CDR3 is TGTGCCAGCACCGGCGGAAGCAGGAAATTTTACTCTGGGGCCAACGTCCTGACTTTC.

The V and J genes are TRBV4-2 and TRBJ2-7; possibly TRBD2 for D (6 bases). V lost 1 base to trimming and J lost 2 bases, with 15 bases between them. This CDR3 contains 16 residues. Germline V gene sequence: CDR1 LGHNA, CDR2 YNFKEQ. This CDR3 is CASSQGRGTGAYEQYF. In nucleotides, the CDR3 is TGTGCCAGCAGCCAAGGTAGAGGAACGGGAGCCTACGAGCAGTACTTC.

The chain combines TRBV28 with TRBJ2-7; D is uncertain. This CDR3 spans 15 amino acids. Per germline, CDR1 MDHEN and CDR2 SYDVKM. Trimming removed 6 bases from V and 6 bases from J, with 21 bases in between. CDR3 amino acids: CASSDPATPILEQYF. The CDR3 nucleotides read TGTGCCAGCAGCGATCCGGCAACCCCCATTCTCGAGCAGTACTTC.

In this sample, this clonotype turned up a few times. V usage is TRBV11-3 and J usage is TRBJ2-5, with 9 bases aligning to TRBD2. V was clipped by 3 bases and J by 3 bases; unmatched bases: 8. Per the germline V gene, CDR1 is SGHNT and CDR2 is YENEEA. This CDR3 contains 16 residues. CDR3 nucleotide sequence: TGTGCCAGCAGCTTTGGTTCAGGCGGGAGGGAAGAGACCCAGTACTTC. Translating gives CASSFGSGGREETQYF. Full variable domain (rest looked up from reference TRBV11-3 and TRBJ2-5): EAGVVQSPRYKIIEKKQPVAFWCNPISGHNTLYWYLQNLGQGPELLIRYENEEAVDDSQLPKDRFSAERLKGVDSTLKIQPAELGDSAVYLCASSFGSGGREETQYFGPGTRLLVL.

The V gene is TRBV6-6, the J gene TRBJ2-7; TRBD2 might be the D (5 bases). The CDR3 is 15 amino acids. Germline V CDR1 and CDR2: MNHNY, SVGAGI (reference sequence). Trimming took off 5 bases at V and 1 base at J, with 15 bases between the two ends. The CDR3 DNA follows: TGTGCCAGCAGTGGTACCGGGATCCAATCCTACGAGCAGTACTTC. Protein product: CASSGTGIQSYEQYF.

This chain uses TRBV6-6 with TRBJ2-7, with TRBD1 identical over 9 bases. This CDR3 region has 15 residues. The J segment lost 5 bases and the V segment lost 6 bases, leaving 11 bases of the junction unmatched. Germline-derived CDR1 and CDR2 are MNHNY and SVGAGI (reference sequence). CDR3 sequence: CASRPDPGQGHEQYV. The CDR3 region has the DNA TGTGCCAGCAGGCCAGACCCGGGACAGGGACACGAGCAGTACGTC.